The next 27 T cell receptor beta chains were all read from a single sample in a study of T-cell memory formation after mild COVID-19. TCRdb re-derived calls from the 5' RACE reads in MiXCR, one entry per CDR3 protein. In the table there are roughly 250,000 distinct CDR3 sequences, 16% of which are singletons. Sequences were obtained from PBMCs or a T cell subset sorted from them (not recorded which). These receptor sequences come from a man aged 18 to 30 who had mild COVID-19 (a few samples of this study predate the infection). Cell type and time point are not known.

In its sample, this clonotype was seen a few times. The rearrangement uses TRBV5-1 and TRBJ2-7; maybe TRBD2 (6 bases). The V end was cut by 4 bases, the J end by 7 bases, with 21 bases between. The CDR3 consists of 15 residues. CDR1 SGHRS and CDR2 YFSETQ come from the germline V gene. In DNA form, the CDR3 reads TGCGCCAGCAGCCAATTAGCGGCGCTGGCGGGAGAGCAGTACTTC. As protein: CASSQLAALAGEQYF.

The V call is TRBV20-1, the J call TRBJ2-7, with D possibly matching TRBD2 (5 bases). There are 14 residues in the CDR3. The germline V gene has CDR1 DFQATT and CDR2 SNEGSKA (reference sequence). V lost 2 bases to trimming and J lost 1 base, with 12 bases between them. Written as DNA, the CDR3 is TGCAGTGCTAGAATGGCGACTAATTCCTACGAGCAGTACTTC. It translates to CSARMATNSYEQYF.

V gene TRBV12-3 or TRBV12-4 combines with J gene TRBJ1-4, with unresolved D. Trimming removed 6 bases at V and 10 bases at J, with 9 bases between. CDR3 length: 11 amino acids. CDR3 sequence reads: CASSWAGKLFF. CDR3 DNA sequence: TGTGCCAGCAGCTGGGCGGGAAAACTGTTTTTT.

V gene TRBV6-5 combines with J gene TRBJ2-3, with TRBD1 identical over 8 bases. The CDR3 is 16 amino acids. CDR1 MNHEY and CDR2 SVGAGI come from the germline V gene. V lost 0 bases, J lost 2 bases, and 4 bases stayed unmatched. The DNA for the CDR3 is TGTGCCAGCAGTTACTCGGGACAGGCACTCACAGATACGCAGTATTTT. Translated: CASSYSGQALTDTQYF.

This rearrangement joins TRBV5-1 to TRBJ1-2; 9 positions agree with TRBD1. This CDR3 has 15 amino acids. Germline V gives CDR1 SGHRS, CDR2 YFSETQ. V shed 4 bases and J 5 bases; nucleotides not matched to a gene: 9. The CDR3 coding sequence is TGCGCCAGCAGCCCGGGACAGGGAGTGACGTATGGCTACACCTTC. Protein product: CASSPGQGVTYGYTF.

CDR3 sequence: CASSNPSTGNQPQHF. CDR3 DNA: TGTGCCAGCAGCAATCCCTCAACAGGGAATCAGCCCCAGCATTTT. The rearrangement uses TRBV12-3 or TRBV12-4 and TRBJ1-5; D is perhaps TRBD1 (6 bases). The V and J ends lost 6 bases and 4 bases respectively, with 16 bases between them. The CDR3 contains 15 residues.

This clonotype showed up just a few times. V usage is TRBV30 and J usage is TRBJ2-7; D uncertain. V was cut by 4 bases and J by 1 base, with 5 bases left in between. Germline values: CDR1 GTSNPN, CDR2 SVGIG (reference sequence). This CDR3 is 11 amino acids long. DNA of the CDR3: TGTGCCTGGATAGGGTCCTACGAGCAGTACTTC. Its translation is CAWIGSYEQYF.

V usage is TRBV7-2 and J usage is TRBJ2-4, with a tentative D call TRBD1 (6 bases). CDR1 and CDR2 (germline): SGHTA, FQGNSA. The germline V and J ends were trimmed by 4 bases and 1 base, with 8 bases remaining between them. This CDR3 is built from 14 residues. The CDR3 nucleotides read TGTGCCAGCAGCTCCACAGGGGCCAAAAACATTCAGTACTTC. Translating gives CASSSTGAKNIQYF.

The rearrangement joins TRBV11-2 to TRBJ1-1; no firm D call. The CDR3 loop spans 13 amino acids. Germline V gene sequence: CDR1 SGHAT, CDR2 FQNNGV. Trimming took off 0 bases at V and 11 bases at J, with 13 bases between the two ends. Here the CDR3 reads CASSLDQNGVAFF. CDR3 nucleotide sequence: TGTGCCAGCAGCTTAGATCAGAACGGTGTGGCTTTCTTT.

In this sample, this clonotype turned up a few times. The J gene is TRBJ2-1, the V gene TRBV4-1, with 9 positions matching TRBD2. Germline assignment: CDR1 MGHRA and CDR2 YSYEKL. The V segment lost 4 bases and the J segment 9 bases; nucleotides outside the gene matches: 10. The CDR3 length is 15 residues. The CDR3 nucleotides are TGCGCCAGCAGCCGGGGTGGCGGGGGGGCTCGTGAGCAGTTCTTC. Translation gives CASSRGGGGAREQFF.

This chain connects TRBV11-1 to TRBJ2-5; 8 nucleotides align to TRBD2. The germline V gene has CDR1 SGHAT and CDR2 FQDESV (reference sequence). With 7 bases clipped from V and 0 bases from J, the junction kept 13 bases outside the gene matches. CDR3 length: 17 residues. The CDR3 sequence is CASTVGGQAGDQETQYF. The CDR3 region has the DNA TGTGCCAGCACCGTGGGGGGGCAAGCGGGGGACCAAGAGACCCAGTACTTC.

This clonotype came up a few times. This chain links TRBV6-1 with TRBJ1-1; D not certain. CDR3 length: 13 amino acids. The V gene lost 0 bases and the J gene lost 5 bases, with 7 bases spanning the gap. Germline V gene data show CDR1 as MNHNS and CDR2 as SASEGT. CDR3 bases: TGTGCCAGCAGTGAAGCCGGGCAGACTGAAGCTTTCTTT. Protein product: CASSEAGQTEAFF.

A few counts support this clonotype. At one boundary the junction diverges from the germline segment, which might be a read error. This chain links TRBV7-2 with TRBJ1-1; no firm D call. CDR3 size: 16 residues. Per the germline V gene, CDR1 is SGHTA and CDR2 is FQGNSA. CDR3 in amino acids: CASSLGPWTTRSEAFF. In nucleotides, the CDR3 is TGTGCCAGCAGTTTAGGGCCCTGGACGACGCGTTCTGAGGCTTTCTTT.

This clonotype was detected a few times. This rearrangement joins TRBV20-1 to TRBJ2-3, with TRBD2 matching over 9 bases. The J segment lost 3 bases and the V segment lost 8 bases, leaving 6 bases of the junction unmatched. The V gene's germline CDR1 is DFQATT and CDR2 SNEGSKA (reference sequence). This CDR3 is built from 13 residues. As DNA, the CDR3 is TGCAGTCAACCGGGACTAGCAACAGATACGCAGTATTTT. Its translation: CSQPGLATDTQYF.

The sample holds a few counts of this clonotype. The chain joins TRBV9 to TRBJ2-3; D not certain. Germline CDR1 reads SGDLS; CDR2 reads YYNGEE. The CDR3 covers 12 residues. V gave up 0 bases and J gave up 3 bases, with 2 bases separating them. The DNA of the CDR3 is TGTGCCAGCAGCGTAGCTACAGATACGCAGTATTTT. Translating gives CASSVATDTQYF.

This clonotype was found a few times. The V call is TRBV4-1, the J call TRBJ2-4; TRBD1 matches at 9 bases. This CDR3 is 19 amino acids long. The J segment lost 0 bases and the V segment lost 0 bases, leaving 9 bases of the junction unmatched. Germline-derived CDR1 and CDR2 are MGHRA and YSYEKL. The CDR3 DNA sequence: TGCGCCAGCAGCCAAGATAGGACAGGGGCTTCGGAAGCCAAAAACATTCAGTACTTC. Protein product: CASSQDRTGASEAKNIQYF.

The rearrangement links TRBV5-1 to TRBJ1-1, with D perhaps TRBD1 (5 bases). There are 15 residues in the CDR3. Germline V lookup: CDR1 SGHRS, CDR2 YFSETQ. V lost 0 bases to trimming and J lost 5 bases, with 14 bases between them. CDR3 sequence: CASSLGQAGGTEAFF. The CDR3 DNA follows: TGCGCCAGCAGCTTGGGGCAGGCCGGGGGTACTGAAGCTTTCTTT.

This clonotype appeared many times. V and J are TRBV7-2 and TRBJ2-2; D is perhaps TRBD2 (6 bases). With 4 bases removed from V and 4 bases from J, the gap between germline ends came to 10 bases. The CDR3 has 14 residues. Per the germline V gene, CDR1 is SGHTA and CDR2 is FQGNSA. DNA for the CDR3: TGTGCCAGCAGCTGGGAGGCTTTCACCGGGGAGCTGTTTTTT. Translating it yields CASSWEAFTGELFF. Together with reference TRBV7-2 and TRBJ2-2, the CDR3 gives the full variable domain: GAGVSQSPSNKVTEKGKDVELRCDPISGHTALYWYRQSLGQGLEFLIYFQGNSAPDKSGLPSDRFSAERTGGSVSTLTIQRTQQEDSAVYLCASSWEAFTGELFFGEGSRLTVL.

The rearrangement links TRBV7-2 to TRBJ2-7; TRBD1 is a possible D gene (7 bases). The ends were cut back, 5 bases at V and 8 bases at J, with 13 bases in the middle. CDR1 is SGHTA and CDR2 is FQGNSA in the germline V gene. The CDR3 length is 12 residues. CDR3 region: CASSPGGWQQYF. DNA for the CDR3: TGTGCCAGCAGCCCAGGGGGGTGGCAGCAGTACTTC.

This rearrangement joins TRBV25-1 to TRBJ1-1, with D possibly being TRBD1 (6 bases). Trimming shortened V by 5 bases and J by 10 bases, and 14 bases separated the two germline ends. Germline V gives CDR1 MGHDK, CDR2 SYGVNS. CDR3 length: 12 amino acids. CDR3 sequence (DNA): TGTGCCAGCAGTTCACAGGGAAACACAGCTTTCTTT. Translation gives CASSSQGNTAFF.

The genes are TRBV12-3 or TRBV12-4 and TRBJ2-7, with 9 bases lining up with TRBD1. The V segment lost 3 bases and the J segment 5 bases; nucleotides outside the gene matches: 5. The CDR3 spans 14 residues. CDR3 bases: TGTGCCAGCAGTTTGGGGGGGGACAGGGACGAGCAGTACTTC. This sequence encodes CASSLGGDRDEQYF.

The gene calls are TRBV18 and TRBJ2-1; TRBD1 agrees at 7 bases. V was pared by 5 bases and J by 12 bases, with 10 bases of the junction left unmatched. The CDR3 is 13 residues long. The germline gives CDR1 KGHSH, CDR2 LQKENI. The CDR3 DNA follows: TGTGCCAGCTCAGGACAGGAGCTAGGAGGGCAGTTCTTC. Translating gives CASSGQELGGQFF.

Written as DNA, the CDR3 is TGCAGCGTTGAAAGGGGGGGCCGAGGAGATACGCAGTATTTT. It codes for CSVERGGRGDTQYF. This chain links TRBV29-1 with TRBJ2-3; D might be TRBD2 (7 bases). The CDR3 loop spans 14 amino acids. CDR1 is SQVTM and CDR2 is ANQGSEA in the germline V gene. Trimming shortened V by 2 bases and J by 5 bases, and 14 bases separated the two germline ends.

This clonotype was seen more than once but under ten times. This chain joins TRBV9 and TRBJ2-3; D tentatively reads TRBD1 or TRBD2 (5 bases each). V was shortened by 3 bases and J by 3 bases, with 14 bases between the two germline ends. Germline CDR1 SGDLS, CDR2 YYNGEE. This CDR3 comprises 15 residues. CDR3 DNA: TGTGCCAGCAGCGCGCAGGGCAGGGAGACAGATACGCAGTATTTT. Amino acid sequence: CASSAQGRETDTQYF.

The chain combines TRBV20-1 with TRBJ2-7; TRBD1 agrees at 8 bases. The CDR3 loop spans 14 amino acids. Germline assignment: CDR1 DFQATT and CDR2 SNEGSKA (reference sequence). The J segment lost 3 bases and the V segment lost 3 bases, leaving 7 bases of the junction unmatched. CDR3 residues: CSASVPGQGYEQYF. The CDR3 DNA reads TGCAGTGCTAGTGTCCCAGGACAGGGCTACGAGCAGTACTTC.

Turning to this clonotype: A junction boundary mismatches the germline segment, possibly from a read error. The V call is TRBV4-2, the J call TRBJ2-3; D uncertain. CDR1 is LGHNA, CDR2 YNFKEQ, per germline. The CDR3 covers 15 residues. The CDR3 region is CASRQAIHGTDTQYF. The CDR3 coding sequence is TGTGCCAGCAGACAAGCCATACATGGCACAGATACGCAGTATTTT.

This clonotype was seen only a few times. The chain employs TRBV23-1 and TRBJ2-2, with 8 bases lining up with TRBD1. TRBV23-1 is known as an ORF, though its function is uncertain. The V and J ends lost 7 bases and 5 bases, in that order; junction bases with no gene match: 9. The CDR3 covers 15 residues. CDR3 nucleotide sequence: TGCGCCAGCACTTGTGGACAGGGTGGAACCGGGGAGCTGTTTTTT. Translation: CASTCGQGGTGELFF.